This entry lists 15 T cell receptor beta chains sequenced from one sample in a study of shared clonotypes between healthy human individuals. Profiling relied on immunoSEQ multiplex PCR, and the TCRdb table lists in-frame clones only, not all of them. Here the sample spans about 2.4 million clones, approximately 94% being singletons. Material for sequencing was naive CD4+ T cells from PBMCs. As for subset: CD45RA+ positively selected. The receptor set was obtained from a man younger than 35 in good health. Some clones in this sample may be carry-over from other donors' samples.

The chain joins TRBV5-4 to TRBJ1-1, with 11 bases lining up with TRBD1. CDR1 and CDR2 (germline): SGHNT, YYREEE (reference sequence). The CDR3 loop spans 15 amino acids. V shed 2 bases and J 2 bases; nucleotides not matched to a gene: 2. CDR3 coding DNA: TGTGCCAGCAGCTTCGGGACAGGGGGTAACACTGAAGCTTTCTTT. Translated: CASSFGTGGNTEAFF.

In its sample, this clone was seen once. The chain joins TRBV11-2 to TRBJ1-1; TRBD1 matches at 7 bases. Germline values: CDR1 SGHAT, CDR2 FQNNGV. CDR3 length: 17 amino acids. V was pared by 1 base and J by 1 base, with 9 bases of the junction left unmatched. CDR3 region: CASSLGRRRTGNTEAFF. DNA of the CDR3: TGTGCCAGCAGCTTAGGTCGCCGAAGGACAGGGAACACTGAAGCTTTCTTT. The complete variable domain, with remaining parts taken from reference TRBV11-2 and TRBJ1-1, reads EAGVAQSPRYKIIEKRQSVAFWCNPISGHATLYWYQQILGQGPKLLIQFQNNGVVDDSQLPKDRFSAERLKGVDSTLKIQPAKLEDSAVYLCASSLGRRRTGNTEAFFGQGTRLTVV.

As for this clone: One base away lies a much larger clone, so this may be a sequencing read error. This specimen includes other DNA sequences encoding the same CDR3. The genes are TRBV14 and TRBJ2-1, with D unclear. Germline V CDR1 and CDR2: SGHDN, FVKESK. V lost 4 bases and J lost 4, with 2 bases in between. The CDR3 sequence is 11 residues long. Written as DNA, the CDR3 is TGTGCCAGCAGCCTTTACAATGAGCAGTTCTTC. As protein: CASSLYNEQFF. Full variable domain (outside the CDR3, taken from reference TRBV14 and TRBJ2-1): EAGVTQFPSHSVIEKGQTVTLRCDPISGHDNLYWYRRVMGKEIKFLLHFVKESKQDESGMPNNRFLAERTGGTYSTLKVQPAELEDSGVYFCASSLYNEQFFGPGTRLTVL.

The chain employs TRBV6-6 and TRBJ1-1; D not resolved. This CDR3 comprises 13 residues. Germline V CDR1 and CDR2: MNHNY, SVGAGI (reference sequence). Trimming stripped 5 bases from V and 1 base from J, with 8 bases between. In nucleotides, the CDR3 is TGTGCCAGCAGTGTGATTAGGAACACTGAAGCTTTCTTT. Residues: CASSVIRNTEAFF.

The chain combines TRBV29-1 with TRBJ2-1; D ambiguous. The CDR3 totals 11 residues. CDR1 and CDR2 (germline): SQVTM, ANQGSEA. V lost 6 bases to trimming and J lost 7 bases, with 10 bases between them. The CDR3 region is CSVSDRNEQFF. CDR3 nucleotides: TGCAGCGTGTCCGATCGTAATGAGCAGTTCTTC.

The V and J genes are TRBV28 and TRBJ2-7, with 7 bases fitting TRBD1. Germline CDR1 MDHEN, CDR2 SYDVKM. V was clipped by 6 bases and J by 0 bases; unmatched bases: 8. The CDR3 is 15 amino acids. CDR3 sequence reads: CASSPPGQNSYEQYF. In DNA, the CDR3 is TGTGCCAGCAGCCCACCGGGACAGAACTCCTACGAGCAGTACTTC.

The rearrangement joins TRBV18 to TRBJ2-3; a possible D gene is TRBD2 (5 bases). Trimming removed 2 bases from V and 5 bases from J, with 14 bases in between. CDR1 and CDR2 (germline): KGHSH, LQKENI. The CDR3 totals 15 residues. The CDR3 spells CASSPKGPGEDTQYF. The CDR3 DNA follows: TGTGCCAGCTCACCAAAGGGCCCCGGGGAAGATACGCAGTATTTT.

The genes are TRBV10-3 and TRBJ2-3; the match to TRBD1 covers 7 bases. J lost 5 bases, V lost 7 bases, and 12 bases had no gene match. Looked up from germline, CDR1 is ENHRY and CDR2 is SYGVKD. The CDR3 has 15 amino acids. This CDR3 is CAITPGGPAGDTQYF. DNA for the CDR3: TGTGCCATCACACCAGGGGGTCCAGCCGGAGATACGCAGTATTTT.

The chain carries TRBV7-6 and TRBJ2-7, with 8 bases that match TRBD2. V trimming: 5 bases; J trimming: 2 bases; junction bases outside the gene matches: 8. Germline CDR1 reads SGHVS; CDR2 reads FNYEAQ. The CDR3 has 15 residues. The CDR3: CASSRNSGAAYEQYF. The CDR3 DNA follows: TGTGCCAGCAGCCGAAATAGCGGGGCGGCCTACGAGCAGTACTTC.

The V gene is TRBV9, the J gene TRBJ1-2; tentatively, D is TRBD1 (5 bases). Germline V gives CDR1 SGDLS, CDR2 YYNGEE. Trimming shortened V by 4 bases and J by 3 bases, and 19 bases separated the two germline ends. The CDR3 is 16 residues long. CDR3 loop: CASSPLRHRDHYGYTF. In DNA, the CDR3 is TGTGCCAGCAGCCCCCTTCGTCACCGGGACCACTATGGCTACACCTTC.

The V and J genes are TRBV28 and TRBJ2-7, with 7 bases fitting TRBD1. The CDR3 runs 14 residues. V dropped 1 base and J dropped 2; count of bases not matched to a gene: 2. Germline V gene data show CDR1 as MDHEN and CDR2 as SYDVKM. The CDR3, as DNA: TGTGCCAGCAGTTTATTTACAGGGGCCTACGAGCAGTACTTC. Residues: CASSLFTGAYEQYF.

This sequence joins TRBV10-3 and TRBJ2-1; 7 nucleotides agree with TRBD2. The CDR3 is made up of 15 amino acids. Germline V gives CDR1 ENHRY, CDR2 SYGVKD. The trim removed 10 bases at V and 5 bases at J, leaving 14 bases unmatched. CDR3 residues: CATIKGEGLNNEQFF. Here the CDR3 DNA reads TGTGCCACAATAAAAGGGGAGGGCCTAAACAATGAGCAGTTCTTC.

This chain uses TRBV5-4 with TRBJ1-2; D not certain. Germline lookup yields CDR1 SGHNT and CDR2 YYREEE (reference sequence). The germline V and J ends were trimmed by 3 bases and 7 bases, with 19 bases remaining between them. This CDR3 contains 15 residues. The CDR3 DNA reads as TGTGCCAGCAGCTCTGAATGGGATGGGAACGGTGGCTACACCTTC. As protein: CASSSEWDGNGGYTF.

The chain couples TRBV28 to TRBJ1-2; D ambiguous. The CDR3 is made up of 13 amino acids. Germline V gene data show CDR1 as MDHEN and CDR2 as SYDVKM. Trimming stripped 6 bases from V and 6 bases from J, with 14 bases between. The CDR3 coding sequence is TGTGCCAGCAGCTGGACCCTGGGGAATGGCTACACCTTC. It specifies CASSWTLGNGYTF.

V gene TRBV2 combines with J gene TRBJ2-6; 7 bases map to TRBD2. Trimming cost V 6 bases and J 4 bases; bases outside gene matches: 9. The CDR3 is 16 residues long. The germline CDR1 and CDR2 sequences are SNHLY and FYNNEI. CDR3 residues: CASSRSGGAGANVLTF. For the CDR3, the DNA is TGTGCCAGCAGCAGGTCGGGGGGTGCCGGGGCCAACGTCCTGACTTTC. Full variable domain (rest looked up from reference TRBV2 and TRBJ2-6): EPEVTQTPSHQVTQMGQEVILRCVPISNHLYFYWYRQILGQKVEFLVSFYNNEISEKSEIFDDQFSVERPDGSNFTLKIRSTKLEDSAMYFCASSRSGGAGANVLTFGAGSRLTVL.